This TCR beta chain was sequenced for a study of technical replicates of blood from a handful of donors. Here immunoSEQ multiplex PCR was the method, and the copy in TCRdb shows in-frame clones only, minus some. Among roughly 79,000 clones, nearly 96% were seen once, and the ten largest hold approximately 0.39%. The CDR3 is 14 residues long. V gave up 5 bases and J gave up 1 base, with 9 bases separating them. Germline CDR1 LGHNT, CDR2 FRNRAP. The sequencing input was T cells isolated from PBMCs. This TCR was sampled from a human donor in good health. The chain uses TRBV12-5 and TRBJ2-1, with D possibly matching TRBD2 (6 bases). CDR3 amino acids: CASGLATSYNEQFF. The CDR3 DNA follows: TGTGCTAGTGGTCTAGCGACATCCTACAATGAGCAGTTCTTC.